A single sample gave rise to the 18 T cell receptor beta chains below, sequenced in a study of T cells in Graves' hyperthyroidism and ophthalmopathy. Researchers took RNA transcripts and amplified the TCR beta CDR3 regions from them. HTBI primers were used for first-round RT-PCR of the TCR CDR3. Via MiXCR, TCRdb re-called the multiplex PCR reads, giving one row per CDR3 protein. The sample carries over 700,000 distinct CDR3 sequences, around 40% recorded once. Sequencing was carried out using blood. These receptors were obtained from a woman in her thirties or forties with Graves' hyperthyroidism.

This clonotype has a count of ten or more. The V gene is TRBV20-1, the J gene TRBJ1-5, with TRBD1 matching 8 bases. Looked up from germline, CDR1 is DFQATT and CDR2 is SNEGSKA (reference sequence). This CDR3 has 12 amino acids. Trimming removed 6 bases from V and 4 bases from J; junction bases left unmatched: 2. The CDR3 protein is CSARTGNQPQHF. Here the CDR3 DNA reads TGCAGTGCAAGGACAGGGAATCAGCCCCAGCATTTT.

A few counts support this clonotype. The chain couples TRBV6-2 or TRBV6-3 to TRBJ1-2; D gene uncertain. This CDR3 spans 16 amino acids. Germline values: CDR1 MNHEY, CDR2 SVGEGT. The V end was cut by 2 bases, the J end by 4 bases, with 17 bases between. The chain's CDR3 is CASSYAGIAVSYGYTF. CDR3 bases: TGTGCCAGCAGTTACGCGGGCATCGCCGTCTCCTATGGCTACACCTTC.

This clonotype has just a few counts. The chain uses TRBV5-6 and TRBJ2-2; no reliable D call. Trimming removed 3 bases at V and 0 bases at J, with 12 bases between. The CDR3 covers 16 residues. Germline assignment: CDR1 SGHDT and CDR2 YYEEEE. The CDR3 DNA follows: TGTGCCAGCAGCTCACGAGACCGACCGAACACCGGGGAGCTGTTTTTT. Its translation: CASSSRDRPNTGELFF.

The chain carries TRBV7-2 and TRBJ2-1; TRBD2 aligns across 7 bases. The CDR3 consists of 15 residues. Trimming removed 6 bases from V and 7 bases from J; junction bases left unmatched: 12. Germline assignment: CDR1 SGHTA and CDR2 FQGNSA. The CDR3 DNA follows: TGTGCCAGCAGTTTCCCTAACGGGGGGTGGAATGAGCAGTTCTTC. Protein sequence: CASSFPNGGWNEQFF.

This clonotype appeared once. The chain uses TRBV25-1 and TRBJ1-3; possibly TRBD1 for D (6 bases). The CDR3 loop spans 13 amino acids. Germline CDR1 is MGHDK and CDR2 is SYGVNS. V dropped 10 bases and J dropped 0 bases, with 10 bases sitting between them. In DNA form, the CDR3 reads TGTGCCATCAAACAGGGCTCTGGAAACACCATATATTTT. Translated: CAIKQGSGNTIYF.

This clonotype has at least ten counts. The CDR3, as DNA: TGTGCCAGCAGCCTAGCCTACTTGTGGCCCCAGCATTTT. It yields the protein CASSLAYLWPQHF. The J gene is TRBJ1-5, the V gene TRBV12-3 or TRBV12-4; no reliable D call. The CDR3 runs 13 residues. Between the trimmed V and J ends, which lost 6 bases and 9 bases, there was a span of 15 bases.

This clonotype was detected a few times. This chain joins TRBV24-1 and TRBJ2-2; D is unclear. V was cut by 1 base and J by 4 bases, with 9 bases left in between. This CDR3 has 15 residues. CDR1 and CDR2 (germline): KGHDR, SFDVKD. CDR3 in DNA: TGTGCCACCAGTGATTTCTTGACTCCCACCGGGGAGCTGTTTTTT. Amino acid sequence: CATSDFLTPTGELFF.

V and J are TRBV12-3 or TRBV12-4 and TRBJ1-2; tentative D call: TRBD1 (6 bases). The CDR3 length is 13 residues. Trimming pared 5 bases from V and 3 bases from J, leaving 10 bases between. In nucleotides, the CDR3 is TGTGCCAGCAGTCGACGGACAGACTATGGCTACACCTTC. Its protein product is CASSRRTDYGYTF.

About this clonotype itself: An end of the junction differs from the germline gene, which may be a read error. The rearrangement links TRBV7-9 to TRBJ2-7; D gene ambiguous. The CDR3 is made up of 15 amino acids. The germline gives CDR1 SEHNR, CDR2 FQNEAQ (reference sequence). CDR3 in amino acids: CASSQAPVLSYEQYF. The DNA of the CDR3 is TGCGCCAGCAGCCAAGCCCCAGTCCTCTCCTACGAGCAGTACTTC.

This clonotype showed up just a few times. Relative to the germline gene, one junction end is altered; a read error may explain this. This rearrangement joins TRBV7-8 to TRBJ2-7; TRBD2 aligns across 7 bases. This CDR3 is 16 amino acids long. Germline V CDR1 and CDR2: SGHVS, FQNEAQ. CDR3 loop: CASSLTSEQSSYEQYF. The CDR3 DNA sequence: TGCGCCAGCAGCCTTACTAGCGAACAGAGCTCCTACGAGCAGTACTTC.

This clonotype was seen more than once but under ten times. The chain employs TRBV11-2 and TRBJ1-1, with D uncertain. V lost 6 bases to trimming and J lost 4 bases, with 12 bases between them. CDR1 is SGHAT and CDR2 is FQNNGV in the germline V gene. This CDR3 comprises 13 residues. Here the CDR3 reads CASRLTASTEAFF. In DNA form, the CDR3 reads TGTGCCAGCAGATTAACAGCTAGCACTGAAGCTTTCTTT. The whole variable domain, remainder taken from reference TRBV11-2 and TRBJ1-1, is EAGVAQSPRYKIIEKRQSVAFWCNPISGHATLYWYQQILGQGPKLLIQFQNNGVVDDSQLPKDRFSAERLKGVDSTLKIQPAKLEDSAVYLCASRLTASTEAFFGQGTRLTVV.

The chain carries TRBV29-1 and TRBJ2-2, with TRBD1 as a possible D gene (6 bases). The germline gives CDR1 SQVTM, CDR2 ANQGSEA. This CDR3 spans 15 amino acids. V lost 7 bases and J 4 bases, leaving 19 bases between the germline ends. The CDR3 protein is CSATTRGFSTGELFF. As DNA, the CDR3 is TGCAGCGCGACGACCAGGGGATTCAGCACCGGGGAGCTGTTTTTT.

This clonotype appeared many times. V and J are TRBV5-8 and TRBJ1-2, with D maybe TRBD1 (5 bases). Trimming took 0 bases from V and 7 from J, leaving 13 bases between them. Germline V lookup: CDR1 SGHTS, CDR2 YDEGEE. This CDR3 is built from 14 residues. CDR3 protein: CASSLAQGRAGYTF. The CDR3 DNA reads TGTGCCAGCAGCTTGGCCCAGGGACGGGCTGGCTACACCTTC.

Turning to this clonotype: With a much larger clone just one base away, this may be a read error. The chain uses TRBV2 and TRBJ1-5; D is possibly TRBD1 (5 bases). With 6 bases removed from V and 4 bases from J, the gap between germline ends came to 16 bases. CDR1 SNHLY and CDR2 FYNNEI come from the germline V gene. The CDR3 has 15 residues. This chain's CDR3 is CASRVGRGVNQPQHF. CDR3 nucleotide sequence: TGTGCCAGCAGGGTGGGACGGGGGGTTAATCAGCCCCAGCATTTT.

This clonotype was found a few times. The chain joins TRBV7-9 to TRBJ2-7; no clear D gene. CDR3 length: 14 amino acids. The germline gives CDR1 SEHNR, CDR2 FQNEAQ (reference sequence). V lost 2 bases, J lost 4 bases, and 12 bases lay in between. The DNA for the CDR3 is TGTGCCAGCAGCTTATTTGATGTTGGATACGAGCAGTACTTC. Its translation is CASSLFDVGYEQYF.

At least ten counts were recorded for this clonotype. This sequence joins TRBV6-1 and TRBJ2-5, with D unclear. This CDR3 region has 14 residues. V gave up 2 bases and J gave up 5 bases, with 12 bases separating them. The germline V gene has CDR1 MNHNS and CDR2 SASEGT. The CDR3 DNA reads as TGTGCCAGCAGTGAACGCTCAATTCGGGAGACCCAGTACTTC. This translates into CASSERSIRETQYF.

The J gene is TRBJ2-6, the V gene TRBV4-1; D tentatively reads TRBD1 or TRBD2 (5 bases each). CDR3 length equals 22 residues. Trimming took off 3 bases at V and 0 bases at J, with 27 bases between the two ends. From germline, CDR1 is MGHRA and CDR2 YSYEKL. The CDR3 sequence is CASSHVSRGRHTTDSGANVLTF. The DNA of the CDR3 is TGCGCCAGCAGCCATGTAAGCCGGGGACGGCACACCACTGACTCTGGGGCCAACGTCCTGACTTTC.

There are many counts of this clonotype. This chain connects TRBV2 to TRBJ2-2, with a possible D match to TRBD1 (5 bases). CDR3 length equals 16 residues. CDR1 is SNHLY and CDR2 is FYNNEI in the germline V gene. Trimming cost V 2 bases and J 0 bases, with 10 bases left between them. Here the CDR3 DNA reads TGTGCCAGCAGTGAACAGGGATTGACGAACACCGGGGAGCTGTTTTTT. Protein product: CASSEQGLTNTGELFF.